The next 21 T cell receptor beta chains were all read from a single sample in a study of PD-1 blockade in classical Hodgkin lymphoma. Sequenced by immunoSEQ multiplex PCR; TCRdb stores in-frame clones only, minus some. The sample has 50,000 to 65,000 clones; more than 80% are singletons. Time point meaning: cycle 4 day 1 (C4D1), after less than 7 weeks of nivolumab. Each patient relapsed following autologous stem cell transplantation, and prior brentuximab vedotin exposure differed. The material was peripheral blood mononuclear cells (PBMCs), obtained before the fourth cycle of nivolumab. These receptors were obtained from a human donor with classical Hodgkin lymphoma.

The CDR3 spells CASSLRQGGTEAFF. The CDR3, as DNA: TGCGCCAGCAGCTTGAGACAGGGGGGCACTGAAGCTTTCTTT. The V and J genes are TRBV5-1 and TRBJ1-1; 9 bases are shared with TRBD1. The length of the CDR3 is 14 residues. V lost 1 base, J lost 4 bases, and 2 bases stayed unmatched. Germline CDR1 SGHRS, CDR2 YFSETQ.

V gene TRBV7-8 combines with J gene TRBJ2-7; D might be TRBD1 (6 bases). The V gene lost 5 bases and the J gene lost 3 bases, with 14 bases spanning the gap. The CDR3 is 14 residues long. Germline V gene sequence: CDR1 SGHVS, CDR2 FQNEAQ. Here the CDR3 DNA reads TGTGCCAGCAGCCCTGGGACACCCGTCTACGAGCAGTACTTC. It is translated as CASSPGTPVYEQYF.

CDR3 in DNA: TGTGCCAGCGTGGTGCAGGGATCCGATTATGGCTACACCTTC. It specifies CASVVQGSDYGYTF. The chain employs TRBV2 and TRBJ1-2; tentative D call: TRBD1 (5 bases). The CDR3 covers 14 residues. CDR1 and CDR2 (germline): SNHLY, FYNNEI. The ends were cut back, 8 bases at V and 5 bases at J, with 18 bases in the middle. Together with reference TRBV2 and TRBJ1-2, the CDR3 gives the full variable domain: EPEVTQTPSHQVTQMGQEVILRCVPISNHLYFYWYRQILGQKVEFLVSFYNNEISEKSEIFDDQFSVERPDGSNFTLKIRSTKLEDSAMYFCASVVQGSDYGYTFGSGTRLTVV.

This rearrangement joins TRBV20-1 to TRBJ1-1; D is ambiguous. The CDR3 is 11 amino acids. Germline values: CDR1 DFQATT, CDR2 SNEGSKA (reference sequence). The V gene lost 3 bases and the J gene lost 11 bases, with 13 bases spanning the gap. This CDR3 is CSARWPEGAFF. CDR3 nucleotides: TGCAGTGCTAGGTGGCCTGAAGGGGCTTTCTTT.

The sample holds a few counts of this clone. The chain links TRBV7-2 to TRBJ1-5; the match to TRBD1 covers 9 bases. CDR3 length: 16 residues. After removal of 2 bases from V and 6 bases from J, the junction contained 8 bases not matched to a gene. The V gene's germline CDR1 is SGHTA and CDR2 FQGNSA. The CDR3 reads CASSLRQGVGGQPQHF. The CDR3 nucleotides read TGTGCCAGCAGCTTACGACAGGGGGTTGGCGGTCAGCCCCAGCATTTT.

The rearrangement uses TRBV6-5 and TRBJ1-5; 9 nucleotides agree with TRBD1. Germline V gene lookup returns CDR1 MNHEY and CDR2 SVGAGI. This CDR3 has 15 amino acids. V gave up 3 bases and J gave up 4 bases; unmatched junction bases: 4. This CDR3 is CASSYTGGMNQPQHF. The CDR3 region has the DNA TGTGCCAGCAGTTATACAGGGGGCATGAATCAGCCCCAGCATTTT.

The CDR3, as DNA: TGTGCCAGCGTGAGTGCGGGAGGCAATCAGCCCCAGCATTTT. Translation: CASVSAGGNQPQHF. The chain joins TRBV28 to TRBJ1-5; D gene uncertain. The CDR3 has 14 residues. Germline-derived CDR1 and CDR2 are MDHEN and SYDVKM. V gave up 8 bases and J gave up 2 bases, with 13 bases separating them.

This chain connects TRBV4-2 to TRBJ2-5; 7 bases match TRBD2. This CDR3 has 14 amino acids. The germline V gene has CDR1 LGHNA and CDR2 YNFKEQ. The V segment lost 4 bases and the J segment 3 bases; nucleotides outside the gene matches: 5. The CDR3 reads CASSPHRGEETQYF. The CDR3 DNA reads as TGTGCCAGCAGCCCGCACCGGGGGGAAGAGACCCAGTACTTC.

The genes are TRBV7-6 and TRBJ2-1; TRBD1 matches at 9 bases. This CDR3 spans 13 amino acids. Germline V gives CDR1 SGHVS, CDR2 FNYEAQ. The V gene end was trimmed by 2 bases and the J gene end by 12 bases; junction bases not matched to a gene: 5. CDR3 region: CASSLRGQGGQFF. DNA for the CDR3: TGTGCCAGCAGCTTACGGGGACAGGGTGGGCAGTTCTTC.

V gene TRBV4-1 combines with J gene TRBJ1-3, with 9 bases matching TRBD1. The germline gives CDR1 MGHRA, CDR2 YSYEKL. This CDR3 has 16 amino acids. The V and J ends lost 0 bases and 7 bases, in that order; junction bases with no gene match: 7. The CDR3 DNA reads as TGCGCCAGCAGCCAAGACCCAGACAGGGGGAGGAACACCATATATTTT. Translation gives CASSQDPDRGRNTIYF.

This chain connects TRBV9 to TRBJ2-1; 9 positions match TRBD2. From germline, CDR1 is SGDLS and CDR2 YYNGEE. The CDR3 is 15 residues long. The V gene end was trimmed by 3 bases and the J gene end by 4 bases; junction bases not matched to a gene: 5. The CDR3 loop reads CASSALSGGYNEQFF. Written as DNA, the CDR3 is TGTGCCAGCAGCGCGTTGAGCGGGGGGTACAATGAGCAGTTCTTC.

Only a few counts were recorded for this clone. The chain employs TRBV6-5 and TRBJ1-6, with 7 bases fitting TRBD1. Looked up from germline, CDR1 is MNHEY and CDR2 is SVGAGI. Losses at the gene ends were 6 bases for V and 10 bases for J; bases not matched to a gene: 6. The CDR3 covers 13 residues. The CDR3 spells CASRDRDGSPLHF. Here the CDR3 DNA reads TGTGCCAGCAGAGACAGGGATGGGTCACCCCTCCACTTT.

The rearrangement uses TRBV5-1 and TRBJ2-1, with D perhaps TRBD1 (6 bases). In germline, CDR1 is SGHRS, CDR2 YFSETQ. The V end lost 6 bases, the J end lost 0 bases, and 13 bases lay between the germline ends. The CDR3 runs to 15 residues. CDR3 loop: CASNTGQSSYNEQFF. CDR3 DNA sequence: TGCGCCAGCAACACCGGACAGAGCTCCTACAATGAGCAGTTCTTC.

CDR3 nucleotide sequence: TGTGCCAGCAGCCCCGTCGGTACCGAGGGCACTGAAGCTTTCTTT. Translating gives CASSPVGTEGTEAFF. The rearrangement joins TRBV11-2 to TRBJ1-1, with D hard to call. The CDR3 length is 15 residues. V lost 5 bases and J lost 4, with 17 bases in between. Per the germline V gene, CDR1 is SGHAT and CDR2 is FQNNGV.

This chain links TRBV10-2 with TRBJ2-7, with D maybe TRBD2 (5 bases). From germline, CDR1 is WSHSY and CDR2 SAAADI. Deletions cut 2 bases from V and 3 bases from J, with 5 bases between. This CDR3 is 12 amino acids long. The CDR3 bases are TGCGCCAGCAGTGAGCGGGGCTACGAGCAGTACTTC. It is translated as CASSERGYEQYF.

The chain has TRBV7-9 and TRBJ2-2, with TRBD2 as a possible D gene (6 bases). The germline V gene encodes CDR1 SEHNR and CDR2 FQNEAQ (reference sequence). The CDR3 spans 14 residues. Trimming left V 7 bases short and J 6 bases short, with 15 bases between. In DNA form, the CDR3 reads TGTGCCAGCAAAGAGCCCCCGGGGGCCGGGGAGCTGTTTTTT. Translated, it gives CASKEPPGAGELFF.

This clone was seen just once. The J gene is TRBJ2-2, the V gene TRBV7-2; D ambiguous. With 10 bases removed from V and 0 bases from J, the gap between germline ends came to 9 bases. This CDR3 contains 13 residues. The germline V gene encodes CDR1 SGHTA and CDR2 FQGNSA. The CDR3 sequence is CAILFANTGELFF. As DNA, the CDR3 is TGTGCCATCCTCTTCGCGAACACCGGGGAGCTGTTTTTT.

This clone was found once. The CDR3 DNA is TGTGCCAGCAGCGCTACTAGCAATGAGCAGTTCTTC. It yields the protein CASSATSNEQFF. The gene calls are TRBV25-1 and TRBJ2-1, with D tentatively TRBD2 (5 bases). This CDR3 has 12 residues. V was cut by 6 bases and J by 6 bases, with 9 bases left in between. Germline lookup yields CDR1 MGHDK and CDR2 SYGVNS.

This chain connects TRBV6-1 to TRBJ1-3; D gene unclear. V was trimmed by 7 bases and J by 0 bases, leaving 10 bases between them. Germline CDR1 MNHNS, CDR2 SASEGT. The CDR3 length is 14 residues. Here the CDR3 reads CASTAAGSGNTIYF. CDR3 sequence (DNA): TGTGCCAGCACAGCAGCGGGCTCTGGAAACACCATATATTTT.

This clone was detected a few times. The chain recombines TRBV30 with TRBJ1-1; a possible D gene is TRBD1 (6 bases). Germline CDR1 GTSNPN, CDR2 SVGIG (reference sequence). The V and J ends lost 1 base and 4 bases respectively, with 10 bases between them. CDR3 length equals 13 residues. CDR3: CAWSAGVGTEAFF. CDR3 DNA sequence: TGTGCCTGGAGTGCAGGGGTGGGCACTGAAGCTTTCTTT. The entire variable domain, with the rest obtained from reference TRBV30 and TRBJ1-1, is as follows: SQTIHQWPATLVQPVGSPLSLECTVEGTSNPNLYWYRQAAGRGLQLLFYSVGIGQISSEVPQNLSASRPQDRQFILSSKKLLLSDSGFYLCAWSAGVGTEAFFGQGTRLTVV.

The rearrangement joins TRBV30 to TRBJ2-3; 9 bases agree with TRBD1. V lost 2 bases, J lost 4 bases, and 10 bases stayed unmatched. CDR1 GTSNPN and CDR2 SVGIG come from the germline V gene (reference sequence). This CDR3 has 16 amino acids. The chain's CDR3 is CAWSPPRDRAPDTQYF. In nucleotides, the CDR3 is TGTGCCTGGAGTCCCCCCCGGGACAGGGCCCCAGATACGCAGTATTTT.